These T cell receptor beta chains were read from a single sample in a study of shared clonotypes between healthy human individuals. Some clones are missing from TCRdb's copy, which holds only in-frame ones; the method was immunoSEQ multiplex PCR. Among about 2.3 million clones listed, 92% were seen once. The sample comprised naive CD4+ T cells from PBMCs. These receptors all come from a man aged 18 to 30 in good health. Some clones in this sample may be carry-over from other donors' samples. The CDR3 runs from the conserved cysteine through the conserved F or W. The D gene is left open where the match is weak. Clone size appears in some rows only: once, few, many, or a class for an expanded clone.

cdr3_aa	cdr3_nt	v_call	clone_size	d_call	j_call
CASNSLAGGPGVPTGELFF	TGTGCCAGCAACTCGTTAGCGGGAGGGCCCGGGGTCCCCACCGGGGAGCTGTTTTTT	TRBV9	once	TRBD2	TRBJ2-2
CASSLGGAWETQYF	TGTGCCAGCAGCTTAGGGGGGGCTTGGGAGACCCAGTACTTC	TRBV11-2	.	.	TRBJ2-5
CAISESGLARSPDTQYF	TGTGCCATCAGTGAGTCGGGACTAGCCAGGAGCCCAGATACGCAGTATTTT	TRBV10-3	.	TRBD2	TRBJ2-3
CASSLGAGRNTGELFF	TGCGCCAGCAGCTTGGGGGCAGGCAGGAACACCGGGGAGCTGTTTTTT	TRBV5-1	.	.	TRBJ2-2
CASSFRQGARYNEQFF	TGTGCCAGCAGCTTTCGACAGGGGGCGCGGTACAATGAGCAGTTCTTC	TRBV7-3	.	TRBD1	TRBJ2-1
CASSSPAGGYTEAFF	TGTGCCAGCAGTTCGCCCGCCGGGGGGTACACTGAAGCTTTCTTT	TRBV28	.	.	TRBJ1-1
CASSIRWTGTPLSGANVLTF	TGTGCCAGTAGTATTCGGTGGACAGGGACTCCCCTCTCTGGGGCCAACGTCCTGACTTTC	TRBV19	.	TRBD1	TRBJ2-6
CASSALVAGDTQYF	TGCGCCAGCAGCGCGCTGGTGGCCGGCGATACGCAGTATTTT	TRBV5-1	.	.	TRBJ2-3
CASSLPLGNTGELFF	TGTGCCAGCAGCTTACCCCTGGGGAACACCGGGGAGCTGTTTTTT	TRBV5-4	.	.	TRBJ2-2
CASSLRRTGVETQYF	TGTGCCAGCAGCTTACGTCGGACAGGGGTCGAGACCCAGTACTTC	TRBV7-2	.	TRBD1	TRBJ2-5
CSVEGRTGNTIYF	TGCAGCGTTGAAGGCCGGACTGGAAACACCATATATTTT	TRBV29-1	.	.	TRBJ1-3
CASSPHLGTYEQYF	TGTGCCAGCAGTCCCCACCTAGGGACTTACGAGCAGTACTTC	TRBV28	.	.	TRBJ2-7
CSVEDLWGYRETQYF	TGCAGCGTTGAAGATCTTTGGGGGTATCGAGAGACCCAGTACTTC	TRBV29-1	.	.	TRBJ2-5
CASSPRTSGAYNEQFF	TGTGCCAGCAGCCCCCGGACTAGCGGGGCGTACAATGAGCAGTTCTTC	TRBV7-3	once	TRBD2	TRBJ2-1